Sequencing of this T cell receptor beta chain was carried out in a study of T cell responses to AZD1222 COVID-19 vaccine. Method: immunoSEQ multiplex PCR; TCRdb's copy keeps in-frame clones and lacks some. There are 250,000 to 300,000 clones in the sample; around 93% occur only once, and about 0.5% lies in the top ten. A note on this clone: Its target is not known.

Overall study findings and caveats: Baseline seropositivity characterized only six AZD1222 recipients.

The CDR3 is made up of 19 amino acids. Germline assignment: CDR1 SEHNR and CDR2 FQNEAQ (reference sequence). V was pared by 4 bases and J by 1 base, with 17 bases of the junction left unmatched. Sequencing was performed on peripheral blood, taken 28 days after the second AZD1222 dose. The sequence was obtained from an adult who received the AZD1222 COVID-19 vaccine. J is TRBJ1-1 and V is TRBV7-9; TRBD1 matches at 8 bases. The CDR3 DNA reads as TGTGCCAGCAGCTCACCCCTAAGACAGGGGCTGACTCGGAACACTGAAGCTTTCTTT. The encoded protein is CASSSPLRQGLTRNTEAFF.